This T cell receptor beta chain was profiled in a study of T cell changes during pregnancy in multiple sclerosis. This clone was counted once. The repertoire was sequenced with immunoSEQ multiplex PCR; TCRdb's copy has only in-frame clones and lacks some. The data show about 40,000 clones, approximately 93% seen once. The V gene's germline CDR1 is SGHDT and CDR2 YYEEEE. The CDR3 has 13 amino acids. V lost 0 bases and J 3 bases, leaving 7 bases between the germline ends. The TCR was taken from a female donor with multiple sclerosis, enrolled in a pregnancy study. The genes are TRBV5-6 and TRBJ2-7; D remains unclear. The specimen was CD8+ T cells from peripheral blood mononuclear cells, collected in the third trimester of pregnancy. The CDR3 bases are TGTGCCAGCAGCTTGGGATCAGACTACGAGCAGTACTTC. Translating gives CASSLGSDYEQYF.